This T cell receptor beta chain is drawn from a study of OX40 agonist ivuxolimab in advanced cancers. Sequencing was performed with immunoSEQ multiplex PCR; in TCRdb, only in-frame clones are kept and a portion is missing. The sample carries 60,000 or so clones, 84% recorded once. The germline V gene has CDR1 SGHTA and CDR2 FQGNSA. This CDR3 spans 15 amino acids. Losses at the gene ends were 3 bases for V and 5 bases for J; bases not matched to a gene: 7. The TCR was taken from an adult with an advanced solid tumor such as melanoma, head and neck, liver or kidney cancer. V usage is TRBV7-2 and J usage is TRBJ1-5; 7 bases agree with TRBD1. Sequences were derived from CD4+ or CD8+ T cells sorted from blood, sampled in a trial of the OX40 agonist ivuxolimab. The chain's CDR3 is CASSLAGQEHQPQHF. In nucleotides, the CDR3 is TGTGCCAGCAGCTTGGCAGGACAGGAACATCAGCCCCAGCATTTT.